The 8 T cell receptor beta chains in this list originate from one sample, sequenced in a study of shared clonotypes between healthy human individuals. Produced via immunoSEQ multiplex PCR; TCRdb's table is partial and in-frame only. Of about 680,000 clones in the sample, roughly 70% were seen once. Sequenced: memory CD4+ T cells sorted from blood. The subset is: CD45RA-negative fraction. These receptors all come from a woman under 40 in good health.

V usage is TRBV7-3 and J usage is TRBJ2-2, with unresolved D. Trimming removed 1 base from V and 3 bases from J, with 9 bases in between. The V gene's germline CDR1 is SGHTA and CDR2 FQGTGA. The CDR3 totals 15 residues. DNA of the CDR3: TGTGCCAGCAGCTTAAGTGGCCCGGACACCGGGGAGCTGTTTTTT. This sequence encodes CASSLSGPDTGELFF.

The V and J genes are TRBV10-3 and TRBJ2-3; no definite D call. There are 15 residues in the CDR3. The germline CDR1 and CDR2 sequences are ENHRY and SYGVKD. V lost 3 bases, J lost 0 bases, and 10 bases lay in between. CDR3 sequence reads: CAISEWGGSTDTQYF. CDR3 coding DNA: TGTGCCATCAGTGAATGGGGTGGGAGCACAGATACGCAGTATTTT.

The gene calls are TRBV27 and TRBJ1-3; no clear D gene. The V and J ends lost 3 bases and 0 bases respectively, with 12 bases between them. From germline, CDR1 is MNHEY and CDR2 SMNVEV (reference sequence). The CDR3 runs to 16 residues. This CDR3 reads CASSLLTESSGNTIYF. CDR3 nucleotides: TGTGCCAGCAGTTTGTTGACTGAGAGCTCTGGAAACACCATATATTTT.

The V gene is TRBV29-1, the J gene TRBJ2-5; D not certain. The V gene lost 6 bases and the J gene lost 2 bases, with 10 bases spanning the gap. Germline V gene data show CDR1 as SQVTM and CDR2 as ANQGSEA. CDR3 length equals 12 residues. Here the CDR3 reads CSVGRNQETQYF. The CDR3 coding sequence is TGCAGCGTCGGACGGAATCAAGAGACCCAGTACTTC.

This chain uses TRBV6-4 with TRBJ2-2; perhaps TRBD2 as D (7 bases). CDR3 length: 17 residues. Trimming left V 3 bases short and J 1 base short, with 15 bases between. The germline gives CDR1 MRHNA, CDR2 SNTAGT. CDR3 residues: CASSDVYGGRNTGELFF. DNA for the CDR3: TGTGCCAGCAGTGATGTGTACGGGGGGCGGAACACCGGGGAGCTGTTTTTT.

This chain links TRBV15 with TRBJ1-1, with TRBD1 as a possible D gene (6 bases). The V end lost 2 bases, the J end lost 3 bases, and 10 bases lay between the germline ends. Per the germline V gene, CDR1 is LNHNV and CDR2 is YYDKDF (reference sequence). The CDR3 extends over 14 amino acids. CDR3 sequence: CATSRPRQDTEAFF. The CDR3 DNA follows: TGTGCCACCAGCAGACCTAGACAGGACACTGAAGCTTTCTTT.

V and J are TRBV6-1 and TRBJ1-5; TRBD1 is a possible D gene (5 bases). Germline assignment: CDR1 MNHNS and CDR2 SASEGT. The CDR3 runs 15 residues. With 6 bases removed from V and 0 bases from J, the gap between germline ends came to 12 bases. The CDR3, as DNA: TGTGCCAGCAGGGCCACAGGAAATAGCAATCAGCCCCAGCATTTT. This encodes CASRATGNSNQPQHF.

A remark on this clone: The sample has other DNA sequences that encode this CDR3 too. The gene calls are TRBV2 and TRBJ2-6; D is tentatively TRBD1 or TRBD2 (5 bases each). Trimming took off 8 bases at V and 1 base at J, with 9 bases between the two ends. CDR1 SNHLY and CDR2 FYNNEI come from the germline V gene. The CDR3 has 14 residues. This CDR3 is CASSGGSGANVLTF. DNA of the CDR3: TGTGCCAGCTCTGGGGGATCTGGGGCCAACGTCCTGACTTTC.